The 16 T cell receptor beta chains below come from one sample, sequenced in a study of shared clonotypes between healthy human individuals. Sequencing was performed with immunoSEQ multiplex PCR; in TCRdb, only in-frame clones are kept and a portion is missing. The table has about 2.4 million clones, approximately 94% seen once. The material sequenced was naive CD4+ T cells from PBMCs. Subset reported: CD45RA+ positively selected. The origin of the receptors is a young man in good health. Some clones in this sample may be carry-over from other donors' samples.

The chain has TRBV29-1 and TRBJ2-1; 7 bases are shared with TRBD2. Germline V CDR1 and CDR2: SQVTM, ANQGSEA. The CDR3 runs to 12 residues. V lost 5 bases and J lost 5; bases outside the gene matches: 3. The CDR3 sequence: CSVRDYNNEQFF. CDR3 nucleotide sequence: TGCAGCGTTCGGGACTACAACAATGAGCAGTTCTTC.

This clone is a singleton in its sample. This chain uses TRBV7-6 with TRBJ2-1, with D maybe TRBD1 (5 bases). V shed 5 bases and J shed 6 bases, with 14 bases lying between them. In germline, CDR1 is SGHVS, CDR2 FNYEAQ. The CDR3 is 14 amino acids. For the CDR3, the DNA is TGTGCCAGCAGCGCCCCGTTAAGGGGCAATGAGCAGTTCTTC. Translated, it gives CASSAPLRGNEQFF.

This sequence joins TRBV9 and TRBJ1-4; weak D call: TRBD1 (6 bases). CDR3 length: 15 amino acids. V shed 3 bases and J shed 8 bases, with 17 bases lying between them. CDR1 SGDLS and CDR2 YYNGEE come from the germline V gene. The DNA of the CDR3 is TGTGCCAGCAGCGCCCAGGGGAGGATGGGGGAAAAACTGTTTTTT. It translates to CASSAQGRMGEKLFF.

This clone was detected only once. The rearrangement uses TRBV2 and TRBJ2-7; no reliable D call. The germline V and J ends were trimmed by 8 bases and 4 bases, with 21 bases remaining between them. CDR3 length equals 15 residues. Germline values: CDR1 SNHLY, CDR2 FYNNEI. DNA for the CDR3: TGTGCCAGCTCCCTCGAAGGGCAGGAAGGGTACGAGCAGTACTTC. This gives the protein CASSLEGQEGYEQYF.

The V call is TRBV6-1, the J call TRBJ2-7, with TRBD2 identical over 10 bases. V was pared by 4 bases and J by 0 bases, with 3 bases of the junction left unmatched. This CDR3 has 15 residues. In germline, CDR1 is MNHNS, CDR2 SASEGT. Here the CDR3 reads CASSGSGRASYEQYF. CDR3 coding DNA: TGTGCCAGCAGTGGAAGCGGGAGGGCCTCCTACGAGCAGTACTTC.

V usage is TRBV5-1 and J usage is TRBJ2-6, with a weak D call TRBD2 (6 bases). Germline CDR1 is SGHRS and CDR2 is YFSETQ. The CDR3 totals 15 residues. Between the trimmed V and J ends, which lost 7 bases and 0 bases, there was a span of 11 bases. This chain's CDR3 is CASGGKASGANVLTF. DNA of the CDR3: TGCGCCAGCGGAGGGAAGGCCTCTGGGGCCAACGTCCTGACTTTC. The variable domain in full, with the rest retrieved from reference TRBV5-1 and TRBJ2-6, is KAGVTQTPRYLIKTRGQQVTLSCSPISGHRSVSWYQQTPGQGLQFLFEYFSETQRNKGNFPGRFSGRQFSNSRSEMNVSTLELGDSALYLCASGGKASGANVLTFGAGSRLTVL.

The chain couples TRBV5-1 to TRBJ2-5; 9 bases align to TRBD1. Germline V gives CDR1 SGHRS, CDR2 YFSETQ. With V trimmed by 8 bases and J by 3 bases, 14 bases remained unmatched. The CDR3 length is 16 residues. CDR3 sequence reads: CASAKQGARREETQYF. For the CDR3, the DNA is TGCGCCAGTGCAAAACAGGGGGCTAGAAGAGAAGAGACCCAGTACTTC.

The chain uses TRBV7-3 and TRBJ2-5; D may be TRBD1 (5 bases). This CDR3 comprises 16 residues. Between the trimmed V and J ends, which lost 4 bases and 0 bases, there was a span of 15 bases. The germline V gene encodes CDR1 SGHTA and CDR2 FQGTGA. The CDR3 DNA reads as TGTGCCAGCAGCTCTAGGGCTGGGGCGTACCAAGAGACCCAGTACTTC. As protein: CASSSRAGAYQETQYF.

The chain uses TRBV4-3 and TRBJ2-5, with 7 positions matching TRBD1. Trimming at V came to 1 base and at J to 4 bases, leaving 9 bases not matched to a gene. Germline V CDR1 and CDR2: LGHNA, YSLEER. CDR3 length: 16 amino acids. In DNA, the CDR3 is TGCGCCAGCAGCCAAGGTGTCACAGGGGACGGAGAGACCCAGTACTTC. It translates to CASSQGVTGDGETQYF.

The J gene is TRBJ1-3, the V gene TRBV10-3; TRBD1 matches 8 bases. CDR1 is ENHRY, CDR2 SYGVKD, per germline. V lost 6 bases and J lost 0; bases outside the gene matches: 4. This CDR3 is built from 15 residues. This CDR3 reads CAISDRGRSGNTIYF. The CDR3 DNA reads as TGTGCCATCAGCGACAGGGGCCGCTCTGGAAACACCATATATTTT.

To note about this clone: The sample contains more than one DNA sequence encoding this CDR3. V usage is TRBV5-1 and J usage is TRBJ2-7, with 13 bases identical to TRBD2. The V gene's germline CDR1 is SGHRS and CDR2 YFSETQ. V was pared by 0 bases and J by 3 bases, with 3 bases of the junction left unmatched. The CDR3 is 16 residues long. CDR3 amino acids: CASSLGLAGGGYEQYF. The CDR3 DNA is TGCGCCAGCAGCTTGGGACTAGCGGGAGGTGGCTACGAGCAGTACTTC.

This sequence joins TRBV5-1 and TRBJ2-5; a possible D gene is TRBD2 (5 bases). There are 16 residues in the CDR3. V lost 4 bases to trimming and J lost 5 bases, with 21 bases between them. Germline lookup yields CDR1 SGHRS and CDR2 YFSETQ. CDR3 in DNA: TGCGCCAGCAGCCCTTCGGGGATCTCCGGGGTGGAGACCCAGTACTTC. It encodes CASSPSGISGVETQYF. Drawing the rest from reference TRBV5-1 and TRBJ2-5, the complete variable domain is KAGVTQTPRYLIKTRGQQVTLSCSPISGHRSVSWYQQTPGQGLQFLFEYFSETQRNKGNFPGRFSGRQFSNSRSEMNVSTLELGDSALYLCASSPSGISGVETQYFGPGTRLLVL.

The rearrangement uses TRBV19 and TRBJ1-5, with TRBD1 as a possible D gene (6 bases). V lost 8 bases and J 2 bases, leaving 13 bases between the germline ends. This CDR3 contains 14 residues. Germline CDR1 LNHDA, CDR2 SQIVND (reference sequence). The CDR3 is CASRRGAGNQPQHF. CDR3 bases: TGTGCCAGTCGGAGGGGGGCCGGCAATCAGCCCCAGCATTTT.

The chain carries TRBV5-1 and TRBJ1-1; TRBD1 matches at 8 bases. The J segment lost 4 bases and the V segment lost 3 bases, leaving 11 bases of the junction unmatched. From germline, CDR1 is SGHRS and CDR2 YFSETQ. This CDR3 has 16 amino acids. CDR3 amino acids: CASSYPPGTGGTEAFF. In DNA, the CDR3 is TGCGCCAGCAGCTACCCCCCGGGGACAGGTGGCACTGAAGCTTTCTTT.

The genes are TRBV29-1 and TRBJ2-7; 12 nucleotides align to TRBD1. The CDR3 loop spans 16 amino acids. From germline, CDR1 is SQVTM and CDR2 ANQGSEA. The V and J ends lost 1 base and 5 bases, in that order; junction bases with no gene match: 9. CDR3 sequence reads: CSVEVPGTGGWDEQYF. CDR3 in DNA: TGCAGCGTTGAAGTGCCCGGGACAGGGGGCTGGGACGAGCAGTACTTC.

The chain couples TRBV7-6 to TRBJ1-2; perhaps TRBD1 as D (6 bases). Germline-derived CDR1 and CDR2 are SGHVS and FNYEAQ. V was cut by 3 bases and J by 6 bases, with 8 bases left in between. CDR3 length equals 12 residues. The CDR3 nucleotides read TGTGCCAGCAGCTTCGGACAGCATGGCTACACCTTC. Protein sequence: CASSFGQHGYTF. Full variable domain (missing parts from reference TRBV7-6 and TRBJ1-2): GAGVSQSPRYKVTKRGQDVALRCDPISGHVSLYWYRQALGQGPEFLTYFNYEAQQDKSGLPNDRFSAERPEGSISTLTIQRTEQRDSAMYRCASSFGQHGYTFGSGTRLTVV.